The 30 T cell receptor beta chains presented below share a single source sample, sequenced in a study of spatial heterogeneity in lung cancer. Overall study results and limits: How many expanded intratumoral alpha and beta TCRs were present tracked the tumor mutation count, which was a count of nonsynonymous mutations.

TCRdb re-called the 5' RACE reads with MiXCR, one entry per CDR3 protein. The sample includes around 1,500 distinct CDR3 sequences, about 10% of them seen just once. For these TCRs, the target antigens are not known. Time point described: sample taken at primary tumor resection. Material: lung tumor tissue, obtained at surgery. These receptors were taken from a female donor with early-stage non-small cell lung cancer.

Judged by abundance, this clonotype is medium-sized. The V call is TRBV20-1, the J call TRBJ2-7; D ambiguous. The ends were cut back, 5 bases at V and 7 bases at J, with 15 bases in the middle. CDR1 DFQATT and CDR2 SNEGSKA come from the germline V gene (reference sequence). The CDR3 is 12 residues long. The CDR3 sequence: CSARTVPGEQYF. CDR3 nucleotide sequence: TGCAGTGCTCGAACAGTACCTGGAGAGCAGTACTTC.

This clonotype rates as large. Here the CDR3 reads CSVEPYIASQETQYF. The CDR3 DNA reads TGCAGCGTTGAACCGTACATCGCTAGCCAAGAGACCCAGTACTTC. V gene TRBV29-1 combines with J gene TRBJ2-5; D not certain. The V gene's germline CDR1 is SQVTM and CDR2 ANQGSEA. The CDR3 runs to 15 residues. V lost 2 bases and J 1 base, leaving 14 bases between the germline ends.

This clonotype is judged medium-sized. The CDR3 is CSAREERPSGTQYF. Here the CDR3 DNA reads TGCAGTGCTAGAGAAGAAAGGCCTTCGGGGACCCAGTACTTC. V usage is TRBV20-1 and J usage is TRBJ2-5; D unclear. Germline values: CDR1 DFQATT, CDR2 SNEGSKA (reference sequence). The ends were cut back, 0 bases at V and 7 bases at J, with 15 bases in the middle. The CDR3 totals 14 residues.

The J gene is TRBJ2-1, the V gene TRBV7-8; possible D gene TRBD2, 5 bases. This CDR3 is 14 amino acids long. Trimming took off 3 bases at V and 2 bases at J, with 8 bases between the two ends. Germline loops: CDR1 SGHVS, CDR2 FQNEAQ. The CDR3 DNA is TGTGCCAGCAGCTTCGGGGAGCCCTACAATGAGCAGTTCTTC. Amino acids: CASSFGEPYNEQFF. The entire variable domain, with the rest obtained from reference TRBV7-8 and TRBJ2-1, is as follows: GAGVSQSPRYKVAKRGQDVALRCDPISGHVSLFWYQQALGQGPEFLTYFQNEAQLDKSGLPSDRFFAERPEGSVSTLKIQRTQQEDSAVYLCASSFGEPYNEQFFGPGTRLTVL.

This clonotype is large by share. This chain joins TRBV6-5 and TRBJ1-2, with no clear D. The V end lost 4 bases, the J end lost 6 bases, and 12 bases lay between the germline ends. This CDR3 region has 13 residues. The germline V gene encodes CDR1 MNHEY and CDR2 SVGAGI. The CDR3 DNA reads as TGTGCCAGCAGTTGGAGGGCGAGTGATGGCTACACCTTC. The encoded protein is CASSWRASDGYTF.

By sample fraction, this clonotype is medium-sized. V usage is TRBV20-1 and J usage is TRBJ2-1; 10 bases agree with TRBD2. The CDR3 extends over 17 amino acids. V was clipped by 7 bases and J by 9 bases; unmatched bases: 21. CDR1 and CDR2 (germline): DFQATT, SNEGSKA (reference sequence). As DNA, the CDR3 is TGCAGTGACGGGGCCCGGGGGCTAGCGGGAGTAGGCGGTGAGCAGTTCTTC. Translation: CSDGARGLAGVGGEQFF.

In its sample, this clonotype ranks as medium-sized. The chain recombines TRBV11-2 with TRBJ2-3; D remains ambiguous. Trimming took off 0 bases at V and 6 bases at J, with 10 bases between the two ends. From germline, CDR1 is SGHAT and CDR2 FQNNGV. The CDR3 spans 14 residues. DNA of the CDR3: TGTGCCAGCAGCTTAGAGACCAGGCTGGATACGCAGTATTTT. It encodes CASSLETRLDTQYF.

By its share, this clonotype is medium-sized. The chain has TRBV20-1 and TRBJ1-4; unclear D gene. CDR3 length: 14 amino acids. CDR1 is DFQATT and CDR2 is SNEGSKA in the germline V gene (reference sequence). Trimming removed 6 bases at V and 0 bases at J, with 11 bases between. The CDR3 region has the DNA TGCAGTGCACCGGACGGGACAACTAATGAAAAACTGTTTTTT. It is translated as CSAPDGTTNEKLFF.

In its sample, this clonotype is medium-sized. The chain uses TRBV12-3 or TRBV12-4 and TRBJ1-1; D unclear. Trimming removed 3 bases at V and 0 bases at J, with 5 bases between. The CDR3 sequence is 13 residues long. For the CDR3, the DNA is TGTGCCAGCAGTTTTCGGGTGAACACTGAAGCTTTCTTT. Translated, it gives CASSFRVNTEAFF.

By frequency in the sample, this clonotype is medium-sized (0.01 to 0.1%). The rearrangement joins TRBV18 to TRBJ2-2, with TRBD2 matching over 7 bases. This CDR3 has 16 residues. In germline, CDR1 is KGHSH, CDR2 LQKENI. With V trimmed by 6 bases and J by 0 bases, 7 bases remained unmatched. As DNA, the CDR3 is TGTGCCAGCTCCCGCGCTAGCGGAACGAACACCGGGGAGCTGTTTTTT. Translated, it gives CASSRASGTNTGELFF.

This clonotype is medium-sized. The V call is TRBV20-1, the J call TRBJ1-2; TRBD1 matches at 11 bases. Germline V gives CDR1 DFQATT, CDR2 SNEGSKA (reference sequence). The CDR3 runs 15 residues. The V gene end was trimmed by 6 bases and the J gene end by 0 bases; junction bases not matched to a gene: 6. The CDR3 region has the DNA TGCAGTGCCCGCGGGACAGGGGGTTCTAACTATGGCTACACCTTC. Its translation: CSARGTGGSNYGYTF.

This chain joins TRBV2 and TRBJ2-3, with 14 bases fitting TRBD2. Trimming took 6 bases from V and 3 from J; bases not matched to a gene: 2. CDR3 length: 15 amino acids. Germline lookup yields CDR1 SNHLY and CDR2 FYNNEI. The CDR3, as DNA: TGTGCCAGCAGGAGACTAGCGGGAGGGACAGATACGCAGTATTTT. Translation: CASRRLAGGTDTQYF.

This clonotype is labeled medium-sized. The chain combines TRBV12-3 or TRBV12-4 with TRBJ2-7; possibly TRBD1 for D (7 bases). Trimming left V 6 bases short and J 7 bases short, with 16 bases between. CDR3 length equals 13 residues. The CDR3 DNA follows: TGTGCCAGCAGGCAGGGGGGATGGCATGAGCAGTACTTC. It encodes CASRQGGWHEQYF.

This clonotype was counted a few times. The chain carries TRBV6-2 or TRBV6-3 and TRBJ2-7, with 9 nucleotides matching TRBD2. V lost 6 bases, J lost 2 bases, and 14 bases stayed unmatched. This CDR3 region has 17 residues. Germline values: CDR1 MNHEY, CDR2 SVGEGT. In DNA, the CDR3 is TGTGCCAGCAGGCAGCCGAAAGCTAGCGGGGATACCTACGAGCAGTACTTC. It encodes CASRQPKASGDTYEQYF.

The rearrangement uses TRBV24-1 and TRBJ2-1, with 15 bases that match TRBD2. Germline V gene sequence: CDR1 KGHDR, CDR2 SFDVKD. V was pared by 2 bases and J by 8 bases, with 6 bases of the junction left unmatched. The CDR3 consists of 17 residues. CDR3 sequence (DNA): TGTGCCACCAGTGATTCCGGGACTAGCGGGAGGTTAGATGAGCAGTTCTTC. Translated, it gives CATSDSGTSGRLDEQFF.

This clonotype was seen more than once but under ten times. The chain joins TRBV5-1 to TRBJ1-1, with D perhaps TRBD1 (5 bases). This CDR3 comprises 15 residues. The germline CDR1 and CDR2 sequences are SGHRS and YFSETQ. The V end lost 4 bases, the J end lost 0 bases, and 13 bases lay between the germline ends. DNA of the CDR3: TGCGCCAGCAGCGCTGGTGGGGGGTTGAACACTGAAGCTTTCTTT. This encodes CASSAGGGLNTEAFF. The full variable domain, its missing parts supplied by reference TRBV5-1 and TRBJ1-1, is KAGVTQTPRYLIKTRGQQVTLSCSPISGHRSVSWYQQTPGQGLQFLFEYFSETQRNKGNFPGRFSGRQFSNSRSEMNVSTLELGDSALYLCASSAGGGLNTEAFFGQGTRLTVV.

This clonotype has only a few counts. The genes are TRBV4-3 and TRBJ2-1; a possible D gene is TRBD2 (6 bases). Looked up from germline, CDR1 is LGHNA and CDR2 is YSLEER. The CDR3 is 13 residues long. Trimming left V 6 bases short and J 8 bases short, with 14 bases between. The CDR3 DNA is TGCGCCAGCAGTCCCTATAGCGGCGATGAGCAGTTCTTC. Its protein product is CASSPYSGDEQFF.

The CDR3 DNA is TGTGCCAGCAGACGCGACAGTTGGCCCCAGTACTTC. It translates to CASRRDSWPQYF. V gene TRBV12-3 or TRBV12-4 combines with J gene TRBJ2-5; maybe TRBD1 (5 bases). The CDR3 has 12 amino acids. V lost 6 bases and J lost 9, with 14 bases in between.

By share, this clonotype ranks as large. J is TRBJ2-3 and V is TRBV20-1, with D unresolved. The CDR3 sequence is 13 residues long. Germline V gene data show CDR1 as DFQATT and CDR2 as SNEGSKA (reference sequence). V gave up 1 base and J gave up 2 bases, with 7 bases separating them. CDR3: CSARVEYTDTQYF. CDR3 in DNA: TGCAGTGCTAGAGTAGAGTACACAGATACGCAGTATTTT.

This clonotype ranks as large. The V call is TRBV6-6, the J call TRBJ2-7; D might be TRBD1 or TRBD2, each matching 6 bases. Germline V gene sequence: CDR1 MNHNY, CDR2 SVGAGI (reference sequence). CDR3 length: 13 residues. The V gene lost 6 bases and the J gene lost 4 bases, with 13 bases spanning the gap. CDR3 in DNA: TGTGCCAGCAGAGCTCTAGGGGGGTACGAGCAGTACTTC. Amino acids: CASRALGGYEQYF.

This clonotype was observed a few times. The gene calls are TRBV7-9 and TRBJ2-7; D is uncertain. The CDR3 covers 13 residues. Deletions cut 5 bases from V and 9 bases from J, with 17 bases between. Germline-derived CDR1 and CDR2 are SEHNR and FQNEAQ (reference sequence). The CDR3 DNA follows: TGTGCCAGCAGCCTCGTCGGCGTGCCGGGGCAGTACTTC. Its translation is CASSLVGVPGQYF.

The sample holds many counts of this clonotype. The chain has TRBV7-2 and TRBJ2-3; D gene uncertain. The CDR3 is 14 amino acids. Trimming left V 1 base short and J 3 bases short, with 8 bases between. CDR1 is SGHTA, CDR2 FQGNSA, per germline. The CDR3 reads CASSLELETDTQYF. CDR3 DNA sequence: TGTGCCAGCAGCTTAGAGCTAGAAACAGATACGCAGTATTTT. Drawing the rest from reference TRBV7-2 and TRBJ2-3, the complete variable domain is GAGVSQSPSNKVTEKGKDVELRCDPISGHTALYWYRQSLGQGLEFLIYFQGNSAPDKSGLPSDRFSAERTGGSVSTLTIQRTQQEDSAVYLCASSLELETDTQYFGPGTRLTVL.

This clonotype ranks as medium-sized (0.01 to 0.1%). This chain connects TRBV20-1 to TRBJ2-1, with D hard to call. Trimming took 3 bases from V and 0 from J, leaving 9 bases between them. The CDR3 spans 14 residues. Germline V gives CDR1 DFQATT, CDR2 SNEGSKA (reference sequence). CDR3 amino acids: CSASRQVSYNEQFF. DNA of the CDR3: TGCAGTGCTAGTAGGCAGGTCTCCTACAATGAGCAGTTCTTC.

V and J are TRBV7-9 and TRBJ2-3; 16 bases line up with TRBD2. The CDR3 is made up of 17 amino acids. The ends lost 5 bases at V and 6 bases at J; junction bases unmatched: 8. Germline V lookup: CDR1 SEHNR, CDR2 FQNEAQ (reference sequence). In DNA, the CDR3 is TGTGCCAGCAGCCCCGGGACTAGCGGGGGGGCCTCCGATACGCAGTATTTT. As protein: CASSPGTSGGASDTQYF.

This clonotype is classed as medium-sized. The chain carries TRBV20-1 and TRBJ2-7; the D gene is possibly TRBD2 (5 bases). This CDR3 is built from 12 residues. Germline CDR1 and CDR2: DFQATT and SNEGSKA (reference sequence). V lost 3 bases to trimming and J lost 6 bases, with 12 bases between them. In DNA form, the CDR3 reads TGCAGTGCTAGCACGGGGATTTCCGAGCAGTACTTC. It encodes CSASTGISEQYF.

In this sample, this clonotype is medium-sized (0.01 to 0.1%). The rearrangement uses TRBV12-3 or TRBV12-4 and TRBJ1-5, with unresolved D. The CDR3 has 13 amino acids. V dropped 6 bases and J dropped 0 bases, with 6 bases sitting between them. Here the CDR3 reads CASSPDSNQPQHF. The CDR3 DNA reads TGTGCCAGCAGCCCCGATAGCAATCAGCCCCAGCATTTT.

By share, this clonotype counts as medium-sized. The rearrangement joins TRBV11-2 to TRBJ2-7, with a tentative D call TRBD1 (5 bases). Germline lookup yields CDR1 SGHAT and CDR2 FQNNGV. Trimming removed 3 bases from V and 2 bases from J, with 11 bases in between. The CDR3 consists of 14 residues. CDR3 loop: CASSFQGSTYEQYF. The CDR3 bases are TGTGCCAGCAGCTTTCAGGGATCAACCTACGAGCAGTACTTC.

The chain carries TRBV28 and TRBJ1-6; D gene uncertain. CDR1 is MDHEN, CDR2 SYDVKM, per germline. This CDR3 comprises 15 residues. V dropped 1 base and J dropped 10 bases, with 14 bases sitting between them. CDR3 in amino acids: CASSLLRHPGSPLHF. DNA of the CDR3: TGTGCCAGCAGTTTATTGCGACATCCGGGGTCACCCCTCCACTTT. Together with reference TRBV28 and TRBJ1-6, the CDR3 gives the full variable domain: DVKVTQSSRYLVKRTGEKVFLECVQDMDHENMFWYRQDPGLGLRLIYFSYDVKMKEKGDIPEGYSVSREKKERFSLILESASTNQTSMYLCASSLLRHPGSPLHFGNGTRLTVT.

By frequency in the sample, this clonotype is medium-sized. The gene calls are TRBV7-2 and TRBJ2-7; 11 positions match TRBD2. Germline CDR1 and CDR2: SGHTA and FQGNSA. The CDR3 has 14 amino acids. J was trimmed by 3 bases and V by 6 bases; bases with no gene match: 4. CDR3 sequence reads: CASRSTSGGYEQYF. The CDR3, as DNA: TGTGCCAGCAGATCTACTAGCGGGGGCTACGAGCAGTACTTC.

This clonotype is large by share. Written as DNA, the CDR3 is TGTGCCAGCAGTCCAACCCGACTAGTGGATACGCAGTATTTT. Encoded protein: CASSPTRLVDTQYF. V and J are TRBV27 and TRBJ2-3, with D perhaps matching TRBD2 (6 bases). Germline lookup yields CDR1 MNHEY and CDR2 SMNVEV (reference sequence). Trimming pared 5 bases from V and 6 bases from J, leaving 15 bases between. The CDR3 sequence is 14 residues long.